The rows below give T cell receptor beta chains drawn from one sample of a study of blood T cells in healthy people across ages. One entry per CDR3 protein, called by TCRdb with MiXCR from the 5' RACE reads. The table records some 1.6 million distinct CDR3 sequences, roughly 32% of them present only once. The sequenced sample consisted of blood. These receptors were taken from a woman aged 25 to 39 in good health. Each CDR3 is given with its conserved first and last residue. The D gene is left open where the match is weak. Clone size is not always given. Where it is, it says once, few, many or a class for expanded clones.

15	TRBD1	few	TRBV27	TRBJ2-7	TGTGCCAGCTCCGTCAAGGACAGGGGGCCGTACGAGCAGTACTTC	CASSVKDRGPYEQYF
13	-	many	TRBV29-1	TRBJ1-2	TGCAGCGGCCTGAGCGCCGTTAACTATGGCTACACCTTC	CSGLSAVNYGYTF
15	-	few	TRBV9	TRBJ2-7	TGTGCCAGCAGCGCCCGGGCCCGGGCGGGTTACGAGCAGTACTTC	CASSARARAGYEQYF
14	TRBD2	few	TRBV28	TRBJ2-3	TGTGCCAGCAGTGTAGCGGGAGTAGGAGATACGCAGTATTTT	CASSVAGVGDTQYF
13	-	-	TRBV24-1	TRBJ2-1	TGTGCCACCAGTGATTCAGGTTCTGATGAGCAGTTCTTC	CATSDSGSDEQFF
16	-	-	TRBV5-8	TRBJ2-4	TGTGCCAGCAGCTTTAAGGGGGATCAATTGGTAAACATTCAGTACTTC	CASSFKGDQLVNIQYF
14	-	-	TRBV11-2	TRBJ2-3	TGTGCCAGCAGCTTGAGCGGCCACGGGGATACGCAGTATTTT	CASSLSGHGDTQYF
14	-	few	TRBV2	TRBJ2-3	TGTGCCAGCAGTCGTGGCTTAAGCACAGATACGCAGTATTTT	CASSRGLSTDTQYF
18	TRBD1	once	TRBV3-1	TRBJ2-7	TGTGCCAGCAGCCAAGGATTTCTATCCGGGACAGGGGGCCACGAGCAGTACTTC	CASSQGFLSGTGGHEQYF
13	-	-	TRBV27	TRBJ1-2	TGTGCCAGCAGTGTAGACCCCACGTATGGCTACACCTTC	CASSVDPTYGYTF
13	TRBD1	once	TRBV28	TRBJ1-4	TGTGCCAGCAGTCAAGGGACAGCTGAAAAACTGTTTTTT	CASSQGTAEKLFF
15	-	-	TRBV30	TRBJ2-1	TGTGCCTGGAGTGCCTTGAGTCGGGGGTACAATGAGCAGTTCTTC	CAWSALSRGYNEQFF
17	TRBD1	many	TRBV12-3/TRBV12-4	TRBJ2-3	TGTGCCAGCAGTTTAGATGGACAGGGGGCATATCGAGATACGCAGTATTTT	CASSLDGQGAYRDTQYF
14	-	-	TRBV20-1	TRBJ2-1	TGCAGTGCTGGACAAGGAATGGCCTACAATGAGCAGTTCTTC	CSAGQGMAYNEQFF
17	TRBD2	-	TRBV20-1	TRBJ2-7	TGCAGTGCTAGAGCCCCTAGCGGGGGGTCGAGCTCCTACGAGCAGTACTTC	CSARAPSGGSSSYEQYF
15	TRBD1	-	TRBV6-5	TRBJ1-1	TGTGCCAGCAGCCGCCGGGACAGGGTGAACACTGAAGCTTTCTTT	CASSRRDRVNTEAFF
16	TRBD2	few	TRBV27	TRBJ2-1	TGTGCCAGCAGTTTGGGGACTAGCGGGGGGCAGAATGAGCAGTTCTTC	CASSLGTSGGQNEQFF
14	-	few	TRBV29-1	TRBJ1-2	TGCAGCGTCGGATACAGGGATCTCCGATATGGCTACACCTTC	CSVGYRDLRYGYTF
15	-	few	TRBV27	TRBJ1-1	TGTGCCAGCAGCCTTCGGAGGACTACAGGAACTGAAGCTTTCTTT	CASSLRRTTGTEAFF
16	TRBD2	many	TRBV12-3/TRBV12-4	TRBJ2-3	TGTGCCAGCAGTTTTGAAACGGGGGGGAGCACAGATACGCAGTATTTT	CASSFETGGSTDTQYF
13	-	-	TRBV20-1	TRBJ1-2	TGCAGTGCTAGAGAAAATCAGGCCTATGGCTACACCTTC	CSARENQAYGYTF
13	-	-	TRBV7-2	TRBJ1-1	TGTGCCAGCAGGAAGGGGCGGCAGGCTGAAGCTTTCTTT	CASRKGRQAEAFF
11	-	-	TRBV20-1	TRBJ2-1	TGCAGTCTAATTCCATTCTATGAGCAGTTCTTC	CSLIPFYEQFF
16	TRBD2	few	TRBV4-2	TRBJ2-2	TGTGCCAGCAGCCATATTTCCCTAGCGGGGTCCGGGGAGCTGTTTTTT	CASSHISLAGSGELFF
15	TRBD1	-	TRBV20-1	TRBJ1-1	TGCAGTGCTAGAGATATAGGGGGCATGAACACTGAAGCTTTCTTT	CSARDIGGMNTEAFF
18	TRBD1	-	TRBV7-2	TRBJ2-6	TGTGCCAGCAGCTCTCGCCCAACCTTCCCAGGGGGCACCAACGTCCTGACTTTC	CASSSRPTFPGGTNVLTF
13	-	-	TRBV19	TRBJ2-7	TGTGCCAGTAGTGAAACAGCCCCCTACGAGCAGTACTTC	CASSETAPYEQYF
16	TRBD2	-	TRBV7-8	TRBJ2-3	TGTGCCAGCAGCTTGCGAACTAGCGGAATTCGAGGTACGCAGTATTTT	CASSLRTSGIRGTQYF
17	TRBD2	few	TRBV4-2	TRBJ2-1	TGTGCCAGCAGCCAAGGAGGGACTAGCGGGGGGGCCGGTGAGCAGTTCTTC	CASSQGGTSGGAGEQFF
15	TRBD1	-	TRBV5-1	TRBJ2-5	TGCGCCAGCAGCTTCACAGGGGGCGTAGGAGAGACCCAGTACTTC	CASSFTGGVGETQYF
14	-	-	TRBV28	TRBJ1-5	TGTGCCAGCACCCAACAGGGAAGGGGTCAGCCCCAGCATTTT	CASTQQGRGQPQHF
13	TRBD1	-	TRBV12-3/TRBV12-4	TRBJ2-7	TGTGCCAGCACAGACAGGGGAGAGGACGAGCAGTACTTC	CASTDRGEDEQYF
16	-	-	TRBV20-1	TRBJ2-3	TGCAGTGCTAGTCTTGTCCGCGGGCCGAGGGGGGATACGCAGTATTTT	CSASLVRGPRGDTQYF
17	TRBD2	-	TRBV6-1	TRBJ2-7	TGTGCCAGCAGTGGCGGTAGCGGGAGTCTTCTCATCTACGAGCAGTACTTC	CASSGGSGSLLIYEQYF
14	-	-	TRBV2	TRBJ2-7	TGTGCCAGCAGTGAGATGGGGGAGCTCGACGAGCAGTACTTC	CASSEMGELDEQYF
14	-	-	TRBV15	TRBJ2-1	TGTGCCACCAGCAGAGGTGCTTCCTACAATGAGCAGTTCTTC	CATSRGASYNEQFF
15	TRBD2	few	TRBV30	TRBJ2-5	TGTGCCTGGAGTGTGGTAGCGGGCCCGCGGGAGACCCAGTACTTC	CAWSVVAGPRETQYF